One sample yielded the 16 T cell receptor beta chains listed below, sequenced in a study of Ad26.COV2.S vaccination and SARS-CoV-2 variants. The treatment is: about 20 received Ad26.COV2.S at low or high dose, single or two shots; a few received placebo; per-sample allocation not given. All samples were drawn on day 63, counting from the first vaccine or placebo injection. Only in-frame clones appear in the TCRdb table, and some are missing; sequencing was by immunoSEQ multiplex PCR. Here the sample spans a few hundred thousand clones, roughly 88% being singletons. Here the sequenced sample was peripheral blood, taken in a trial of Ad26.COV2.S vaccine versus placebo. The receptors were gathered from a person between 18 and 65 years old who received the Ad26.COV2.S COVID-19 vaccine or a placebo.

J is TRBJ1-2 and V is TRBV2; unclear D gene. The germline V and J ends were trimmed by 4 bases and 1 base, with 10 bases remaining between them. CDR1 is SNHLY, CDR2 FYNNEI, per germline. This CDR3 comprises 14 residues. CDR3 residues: CASSGPESNYGYTF. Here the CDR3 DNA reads TGTGCCAGCAGTGGCCCGGAAAGTAACTATGGCTACACCTTC.

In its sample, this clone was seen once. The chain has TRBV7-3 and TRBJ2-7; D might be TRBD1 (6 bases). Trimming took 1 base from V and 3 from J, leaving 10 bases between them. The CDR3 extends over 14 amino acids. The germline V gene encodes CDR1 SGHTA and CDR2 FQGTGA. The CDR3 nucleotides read TGTGCCAGCAGCTTAATGGGCAGGGGCTACGAGCAGTACTTC. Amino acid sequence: CASSLMGRGYEQYF.

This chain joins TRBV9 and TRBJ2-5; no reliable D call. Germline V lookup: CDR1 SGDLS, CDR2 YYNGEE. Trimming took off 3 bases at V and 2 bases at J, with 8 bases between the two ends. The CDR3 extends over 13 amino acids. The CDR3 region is CASSDEIQETQYF. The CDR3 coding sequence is TGTGCCAGCAGCGATGAGATTCAAGAGACCCAGTACTTC.

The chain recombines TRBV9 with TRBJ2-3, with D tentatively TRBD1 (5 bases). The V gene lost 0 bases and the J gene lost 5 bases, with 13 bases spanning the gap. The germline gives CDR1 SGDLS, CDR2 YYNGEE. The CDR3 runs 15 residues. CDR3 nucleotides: TGTGCCAGCAGCGTAGTAATGGGGCCTGGAGATACGCAGTATTTT. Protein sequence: CASSVVMGPGDTQYF.

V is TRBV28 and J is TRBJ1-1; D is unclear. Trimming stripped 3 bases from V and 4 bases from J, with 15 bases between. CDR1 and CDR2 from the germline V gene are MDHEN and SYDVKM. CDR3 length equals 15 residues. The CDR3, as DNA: TGTGCCAGCAGTTTGAAGGGTTGGGGAGGCACTGAAGCTTTCTTT. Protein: CASSLKGWGGTEAFF.

The CDR3 reads CASSGDRGRNTYEQYF. The CDR3 DNA follows: TGCGCCAGCAGCGGGGACAGGGGCCGCAATACCTACGAGCAGTACTTC. V is TRBV5-1 and J is TRBJ2-7; TRBD1 matches 10 bases. Germline trimming cut 4 bases from V and 2 bases from J; bases unmatched to any gene: 9. The CDR3 loop spans 16 amino acids. Germline CDR1 reads SGHRS; CDR2 reads YFSETQ.

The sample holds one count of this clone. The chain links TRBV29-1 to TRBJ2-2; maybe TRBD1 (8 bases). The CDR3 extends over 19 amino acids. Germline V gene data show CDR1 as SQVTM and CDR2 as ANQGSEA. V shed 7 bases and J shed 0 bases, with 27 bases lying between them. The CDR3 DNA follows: TGCAGCGCTCGGACAGGGCGCGGGAGTTTTGGTACGAACACCGGGGAGCTGTTTTTT. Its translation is CSARTGRGSFGTNTGELFF.

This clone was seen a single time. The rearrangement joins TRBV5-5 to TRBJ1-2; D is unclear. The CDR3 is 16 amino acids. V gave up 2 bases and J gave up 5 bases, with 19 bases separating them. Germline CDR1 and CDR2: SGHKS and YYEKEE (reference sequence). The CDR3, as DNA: TGTGCCAGCAGCTTCGGTACAATTGCAGTTTCTTATGGCTACACCTTC. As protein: CASSFGTIAVSYGYTF. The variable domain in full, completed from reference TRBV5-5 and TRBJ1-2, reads DAGVTQSPTHLIKTRGQQVTLRCSPISGHKSVSWYQQVLGQGPQFIFQYYEKEERGRGNFPDRFSARQFPNYSSELNVNALLLGDSALYLCASSFGTIAVSYGYTFGSGTRLTVV.

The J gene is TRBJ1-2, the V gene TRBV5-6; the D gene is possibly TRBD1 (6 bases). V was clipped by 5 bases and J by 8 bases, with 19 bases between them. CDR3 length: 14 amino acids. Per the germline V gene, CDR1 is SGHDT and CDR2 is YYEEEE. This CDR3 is CASSPTGFRDGYTF. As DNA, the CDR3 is TGTGCCAGCAGTCCCACAGGGTTCCGAGACGGCTACACCTTC.

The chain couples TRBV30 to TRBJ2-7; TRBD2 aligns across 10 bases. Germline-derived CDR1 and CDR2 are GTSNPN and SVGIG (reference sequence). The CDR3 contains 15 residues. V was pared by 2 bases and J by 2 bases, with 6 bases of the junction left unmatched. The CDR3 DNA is TGTGCCTGGAGTCCCACCGGGACTAGCGCCTACGAGCAGTACTTC. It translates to CAWSPTGTSAYEQYF.

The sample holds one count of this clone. Written as DNA, the CDR3 is TGTGCCAGCAGTTACGGATATCGAACCGGGGAGCTGTTTTTT. Translated: CASSYGYRTGELFF. The chain recombines TRBV6-5 with TRBJ2-2; unclear D gene. The CDR3 length is 14 residues. From germline, CDR1 is MNHEY and CDR2 SVGAGI. Trimming cost V 2 bases and J 5 bases, with 9 bases left between them.

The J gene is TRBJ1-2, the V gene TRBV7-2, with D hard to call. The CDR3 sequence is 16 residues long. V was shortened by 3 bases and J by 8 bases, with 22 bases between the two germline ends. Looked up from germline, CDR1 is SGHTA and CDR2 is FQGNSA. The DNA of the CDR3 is TGTGCCAGCAGCTTCCCCGGCGGAAACGAAATGGGCGGCTACACCTTC. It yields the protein CASSFPGGNEMGGYTF.

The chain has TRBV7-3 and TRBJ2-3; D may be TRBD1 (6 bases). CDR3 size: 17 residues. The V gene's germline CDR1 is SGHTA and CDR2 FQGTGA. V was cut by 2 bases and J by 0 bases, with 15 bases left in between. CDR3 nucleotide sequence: TGTGCCAGCAGCTTATATGGGGGCCTAACTAGCACAGATACGCAGTATTTT. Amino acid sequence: CASSLYGGLTSTDTQYF.

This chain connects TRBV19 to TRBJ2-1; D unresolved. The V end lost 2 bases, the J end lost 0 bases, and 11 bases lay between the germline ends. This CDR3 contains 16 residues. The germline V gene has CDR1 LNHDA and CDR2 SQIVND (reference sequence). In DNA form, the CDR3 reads TGTGCCAGTAGTATATCGGGCCTCAGCTCCTACAATGAGCAGTTCTTC. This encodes CASSISGLSSYNEQFF.

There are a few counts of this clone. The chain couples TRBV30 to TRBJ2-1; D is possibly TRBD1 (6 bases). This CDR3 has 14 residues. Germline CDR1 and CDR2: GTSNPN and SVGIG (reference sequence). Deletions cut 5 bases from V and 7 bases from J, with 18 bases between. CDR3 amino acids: CAWSPGQGKNEQFF. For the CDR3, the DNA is TGTGCCTGGTCCCCAGGGCAGGGGAAGAATGAGCAGTTCTTC. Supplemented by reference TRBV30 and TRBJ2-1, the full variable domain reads SQTIHQWPATLVQPVGSPLSLECTVEGTSNPNLYWYRQAAGRGLQLLFYSVGIGQISSEVPQNLSASRPQDRQFILSSKKLLLSDSGFYLCAWSPGQGKNEQFFGPGTRLTVL.

CDR3 loop: CASSSGGPSTDTQYF. The CDR3 DNA reads as TGTGCCAGCAGCTCGGGGGGACCCAGCACAGATACGCAGTATTTT. The chain has TRBV5-4 and TRBJ2-3; TRBD2 matches at 7 bases. The V segment lost 3 bases and the J segment 0 bases; nucleotides outside the gene matches: 4. Germline loops: CDR1 SGHNT, CDR2 YYREEE (reference sequence). The CDR3 sequence is 15 residues long.